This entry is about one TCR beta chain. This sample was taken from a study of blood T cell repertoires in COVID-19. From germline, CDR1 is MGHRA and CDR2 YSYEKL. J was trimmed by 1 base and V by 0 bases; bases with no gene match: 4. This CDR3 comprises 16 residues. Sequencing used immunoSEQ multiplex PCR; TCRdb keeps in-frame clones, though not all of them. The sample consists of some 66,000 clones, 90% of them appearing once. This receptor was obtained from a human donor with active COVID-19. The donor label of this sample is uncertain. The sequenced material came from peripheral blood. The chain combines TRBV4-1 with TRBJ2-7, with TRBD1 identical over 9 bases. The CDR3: CASSQEGTGISYEQYF. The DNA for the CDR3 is TGCGCCAGCAGCCAAGAGGGGACAGGGATTTCCTACGAGCAGTACTTC.